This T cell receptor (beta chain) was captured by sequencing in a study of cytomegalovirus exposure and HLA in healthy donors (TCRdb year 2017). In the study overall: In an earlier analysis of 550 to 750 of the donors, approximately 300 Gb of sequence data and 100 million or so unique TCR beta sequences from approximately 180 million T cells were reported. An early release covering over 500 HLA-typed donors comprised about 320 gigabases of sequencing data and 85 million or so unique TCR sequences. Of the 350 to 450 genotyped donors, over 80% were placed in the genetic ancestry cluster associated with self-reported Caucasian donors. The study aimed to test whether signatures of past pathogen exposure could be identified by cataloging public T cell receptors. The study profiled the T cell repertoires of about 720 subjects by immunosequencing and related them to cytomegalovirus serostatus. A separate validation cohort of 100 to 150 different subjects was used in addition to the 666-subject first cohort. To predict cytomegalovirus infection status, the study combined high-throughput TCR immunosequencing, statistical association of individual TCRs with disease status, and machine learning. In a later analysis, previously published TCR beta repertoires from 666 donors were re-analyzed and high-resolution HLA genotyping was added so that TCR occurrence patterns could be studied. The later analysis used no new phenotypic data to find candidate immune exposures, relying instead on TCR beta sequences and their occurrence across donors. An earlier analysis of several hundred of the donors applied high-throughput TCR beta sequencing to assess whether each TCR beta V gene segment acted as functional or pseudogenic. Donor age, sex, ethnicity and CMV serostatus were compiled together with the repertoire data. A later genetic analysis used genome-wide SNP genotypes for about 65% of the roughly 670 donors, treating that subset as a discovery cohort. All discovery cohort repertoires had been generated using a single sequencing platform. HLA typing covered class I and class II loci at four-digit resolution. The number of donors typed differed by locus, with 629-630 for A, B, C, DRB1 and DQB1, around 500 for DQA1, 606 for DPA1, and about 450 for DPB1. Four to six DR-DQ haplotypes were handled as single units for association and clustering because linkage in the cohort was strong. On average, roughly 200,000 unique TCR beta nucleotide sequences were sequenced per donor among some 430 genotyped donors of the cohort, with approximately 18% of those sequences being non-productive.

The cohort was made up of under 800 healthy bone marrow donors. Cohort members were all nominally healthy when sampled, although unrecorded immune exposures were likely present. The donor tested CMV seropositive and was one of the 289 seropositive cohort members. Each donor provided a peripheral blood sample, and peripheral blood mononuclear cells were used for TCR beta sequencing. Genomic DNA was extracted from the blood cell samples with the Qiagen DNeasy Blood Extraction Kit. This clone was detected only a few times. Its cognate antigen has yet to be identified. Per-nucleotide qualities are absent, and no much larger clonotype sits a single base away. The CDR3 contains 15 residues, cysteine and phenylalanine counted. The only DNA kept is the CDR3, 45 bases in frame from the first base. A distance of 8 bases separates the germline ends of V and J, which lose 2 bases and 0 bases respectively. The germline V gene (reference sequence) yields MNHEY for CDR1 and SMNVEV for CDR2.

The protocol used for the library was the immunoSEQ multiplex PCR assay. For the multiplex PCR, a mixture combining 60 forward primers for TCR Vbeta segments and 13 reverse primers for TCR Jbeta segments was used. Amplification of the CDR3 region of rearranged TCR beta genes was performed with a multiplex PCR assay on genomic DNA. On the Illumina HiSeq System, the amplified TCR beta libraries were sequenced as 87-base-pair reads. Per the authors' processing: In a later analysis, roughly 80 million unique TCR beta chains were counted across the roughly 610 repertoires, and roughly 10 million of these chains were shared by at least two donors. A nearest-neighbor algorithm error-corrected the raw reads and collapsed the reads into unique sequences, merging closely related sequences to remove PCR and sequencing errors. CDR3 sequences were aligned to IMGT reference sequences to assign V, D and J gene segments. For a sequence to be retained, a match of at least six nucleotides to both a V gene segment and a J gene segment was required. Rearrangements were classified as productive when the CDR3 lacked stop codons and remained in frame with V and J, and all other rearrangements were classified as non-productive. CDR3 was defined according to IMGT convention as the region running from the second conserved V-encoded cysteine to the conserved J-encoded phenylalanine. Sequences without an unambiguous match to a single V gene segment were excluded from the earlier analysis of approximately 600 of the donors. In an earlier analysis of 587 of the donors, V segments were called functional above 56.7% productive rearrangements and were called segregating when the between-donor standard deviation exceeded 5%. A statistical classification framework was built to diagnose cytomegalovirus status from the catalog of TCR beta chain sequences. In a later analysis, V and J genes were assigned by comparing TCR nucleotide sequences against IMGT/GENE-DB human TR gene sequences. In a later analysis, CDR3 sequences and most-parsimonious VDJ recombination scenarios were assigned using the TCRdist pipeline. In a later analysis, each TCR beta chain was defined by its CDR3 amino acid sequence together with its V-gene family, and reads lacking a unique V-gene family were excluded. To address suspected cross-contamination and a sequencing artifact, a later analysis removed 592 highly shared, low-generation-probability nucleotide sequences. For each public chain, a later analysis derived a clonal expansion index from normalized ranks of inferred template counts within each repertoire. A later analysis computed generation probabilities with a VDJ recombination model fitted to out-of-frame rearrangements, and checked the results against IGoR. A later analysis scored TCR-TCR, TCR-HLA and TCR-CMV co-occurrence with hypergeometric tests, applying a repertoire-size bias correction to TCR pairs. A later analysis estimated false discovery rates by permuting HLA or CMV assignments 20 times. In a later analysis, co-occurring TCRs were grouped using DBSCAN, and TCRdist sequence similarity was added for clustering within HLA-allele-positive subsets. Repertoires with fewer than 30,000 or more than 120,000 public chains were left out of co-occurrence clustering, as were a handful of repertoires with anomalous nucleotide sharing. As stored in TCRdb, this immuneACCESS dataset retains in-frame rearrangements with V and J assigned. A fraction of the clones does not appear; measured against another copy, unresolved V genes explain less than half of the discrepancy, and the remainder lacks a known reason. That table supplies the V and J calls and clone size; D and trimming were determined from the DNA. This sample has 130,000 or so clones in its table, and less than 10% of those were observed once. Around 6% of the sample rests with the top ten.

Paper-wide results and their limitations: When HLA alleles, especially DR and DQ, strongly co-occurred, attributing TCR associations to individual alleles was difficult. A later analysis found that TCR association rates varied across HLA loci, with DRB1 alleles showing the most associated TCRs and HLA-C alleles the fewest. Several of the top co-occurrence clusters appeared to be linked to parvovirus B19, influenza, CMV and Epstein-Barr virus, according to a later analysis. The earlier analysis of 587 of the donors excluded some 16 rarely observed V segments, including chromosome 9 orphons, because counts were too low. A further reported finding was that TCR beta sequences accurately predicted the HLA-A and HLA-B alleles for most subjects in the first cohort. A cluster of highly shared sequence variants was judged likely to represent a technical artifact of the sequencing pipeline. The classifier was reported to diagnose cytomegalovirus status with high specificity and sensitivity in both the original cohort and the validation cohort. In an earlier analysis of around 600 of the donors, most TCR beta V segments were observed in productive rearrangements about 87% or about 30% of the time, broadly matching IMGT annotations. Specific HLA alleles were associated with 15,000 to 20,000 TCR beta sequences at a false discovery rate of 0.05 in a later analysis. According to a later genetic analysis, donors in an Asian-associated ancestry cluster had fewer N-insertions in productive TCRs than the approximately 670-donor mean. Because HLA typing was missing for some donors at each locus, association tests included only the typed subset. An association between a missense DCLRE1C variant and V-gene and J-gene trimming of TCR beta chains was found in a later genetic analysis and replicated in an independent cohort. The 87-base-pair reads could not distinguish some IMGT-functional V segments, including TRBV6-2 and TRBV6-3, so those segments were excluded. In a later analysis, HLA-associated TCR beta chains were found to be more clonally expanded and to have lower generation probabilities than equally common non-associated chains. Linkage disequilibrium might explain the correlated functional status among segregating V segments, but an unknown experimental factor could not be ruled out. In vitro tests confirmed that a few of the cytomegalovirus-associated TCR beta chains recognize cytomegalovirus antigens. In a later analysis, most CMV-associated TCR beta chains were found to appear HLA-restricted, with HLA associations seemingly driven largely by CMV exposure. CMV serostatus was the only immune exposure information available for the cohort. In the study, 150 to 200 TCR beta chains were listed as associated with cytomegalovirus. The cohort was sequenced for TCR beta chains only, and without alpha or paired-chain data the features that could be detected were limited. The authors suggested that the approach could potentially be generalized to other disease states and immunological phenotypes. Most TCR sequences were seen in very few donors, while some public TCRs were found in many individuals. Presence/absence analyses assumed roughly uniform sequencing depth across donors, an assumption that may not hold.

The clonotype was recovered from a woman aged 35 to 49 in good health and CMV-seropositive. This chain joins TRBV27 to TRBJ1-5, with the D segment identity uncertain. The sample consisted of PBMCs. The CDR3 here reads CASSLTAYSNQPQHF. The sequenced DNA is TGTGCCAGCAGTTTAACAGCCTATAGCAATCAGCCCCAGCATTTT.